This TCR beta chain was captured in a study of CD8+ T cells in alopecia areata. Whole-study context: Tofacitinib administration to treated patients was oral, at 5 to 10 mg twice daily.

The authors extracted RNA and reverse transcribed it into cDNA as the sequencing template. Data came from immunoSEQ multiplex PCR; TCRdb stores just in-frame clones and leaves some out. The data contain about 150,000 clones, around 58% of them singletons. Per germline, CDR1 SGDLS and CDR2 YYNGEE. The germline V and J ends were trimmed by 2 bases and 4 bases, with 9 bases remaining between them. The CDR3 runs 13 residues. This sequence joins TRBV9 and TRBJ1-2; D gene uncertain. This TCR was sampled from a human donor with alopecia areata. Specimen: CD4+ T cells sorted from blood, collected at week 0. This CDR3 reads CASSVSGLYGYTF. The CDR3 DNA reads TGTGCCAGCAGCGTTTCAGGACTCTATGGCTACACCTTC. The entire variable domain, with the rest obtained from reference TRBV9 and TRBJ1-2, is as follows: DSGVTQTPKHLITATGQRVTLRCSPRSGDLSVYWYQQSLDQGLQFLIQYYNGEERAKGNILERFSAQQFPDLHSELNLSSLELGDSALYFCASSVSGLYGYTFGSGTRLTVV.